This passage covers 22 T cell receptor beta chains from one sample sequenced in a study of blood T cell repertoires in COVID-19. The repertoire was sequenced with immunoSEQ multiplex PCR; TCRdb's copy has only in-frame clones and lacks some. The repertoire holds 200,000 to 300,000 clones, 75% to 90% seen once, with roughly an eighth in the top ten. Sequencing was performed on peripheral blood. The receptor set was obtained from an older woman with active or convalescent COVID-19.

The rearrangement links TRBV7-2 to TRBJ1-6; D is ambiguous. V was cut by 6 bases and J by 7 bases, with 16 bases left in between. The CDR3 contains 15 residues. Per the germline V gene, CDR1 is SGHTA and CDR2 is FQGNSA. CDR3: CASSSWTRGNSPLHF. The CDR3 nucleotides read TGTGCCAGCAGTTCTTGGACGAGAGGGAATTCACCCCTCCACTTT.

The rearrangement joins TRBV4-1 to TRBJ2-1; the D gene is possibly TRBD1 (6 bases). Trimming took off 2 bases at V and 7 bases at J, with 24 bases between the two ends. The germline V gene has CDR1 MGHRA and CDR2 YSYEKL. The CDR3 runs 18 residues. The CDR3 here is CASSQFSPWDISGNEQFF. For the CDR3, the DNA is TGCGCCAGCAGCCAATTCAGCCCATGGGACATAAGTGGTAATGAGCAGTTCTTC.

CDR3 sequence: CASSYRVNTEAFF. CDR3 nucleotide sequence: TGCGCCAGCAGCTACAGGGTGAACACTGAAGCTTTCTTT. This chain links TRBV5-1 with TRBJ1-1; a possible D gene is TRBD1 (6 bases). There are 13 residues in the CDR3. The V and J ends lost 3 bases and 0 bases respectively, with 6 bases between them. Germline CDR1 and CDR2: SGHRS and YFSETQ.

This clone showed up just once. The rearrangement links TRBV5-1 to TRBJ2-1; 7 nucleotides align to TRBD2. The CDR3 covers 14 residues. The V gene's germline CDR1 is SGHRS and CDR2 YFSETQ. V shed 4 bases and J 7 bases; nucleotides not matched to a gene: 8. The CDR3 loop reads CASSQGLERNEQFF. As DNA, the CDR3 is TGCGCCAGCAGCCAAGGACTAGAGAGGAATGAGCAGTTCTTC.

This rearrangement joins TRBV4-3 to TRBJ2-7; weak D call: TRBD1 (5 bases). Germline CDR1 is LGHNA and CDR2 is YSLEER. CDR3 length equals 16 residues. Trimming removed 0 bases from V and 2 bases from J, with 14 bases in between. The CDR3 DNA follows: TGCGCCAGCAGCCAAGATTGGGTCCGACAGCCCTACGAGCAGTACTTC. Residues: CASSQDWVRQPYEQYF.

A single count supports this clone. V usage is TRBV28 and J usage is TRBJ1-1; 12 bases are shared with TRBD1. CDR1 is MDHEN and CDR2 is SYDVKM in the germline V gene. The V segment lost 5 bases and the J segment 3 bases; nucleotides outside the gene matches: 4. The CDR3 extends over 15 amino acids. CDR3 residues: CASSDGTGGYTEAFF. CDR3 coding DNA: TGTGCCAGCAGTGACGGGACAGGGGGCTACACTGAAGCTTTCTTT.

The rearrangement links TRBV6-1 to TRBJ2-3; D is perhaps TRBD2 (6 bases). The germline V gene encodes CDR1 MNHNS and CDR2 SASEGT. The CDR3 sequence is 16 residues long. Trimming removed 4 bases from V and 0 bases from J, with 14 bases in between. The CDR3 DNA is TGTGCCAGCAGTGCCCAACGCGGGACTAGCACAGATACGCAGTATTTT. Its translation: CASSAQRGTSTDTQYF.

The chain has TRBV5-8 and TRBJ2-7; weak D call: TRBD2 (6 bases). The CDR3 covers 13 residues. Trimming took 4 bases from V and 2 from J, leaving 10 bases between them. Germline assignment: CDR1 SGHTS and CDR2 YDEGEE. The CDR3 coding sequence is TGTGCCAGCAGCCTGTCGGGGGCCTACGAGCAGTACTTC. This gives the protein CASSLSGAYEQYF.

This chain uses TRBV4-1 with TRBJ2-7; D might be TRBD1 (6 bases). The CDR3 contains 13 residues. Germline values: CDR1 MGHRA, CDR2 YSYEKL. V shed 2 bases and J shed 4 bases, with 9 bases lying between them. This CDR3 is CASSQKGGYEQYF. Here the CDR3 DNA reads TGCGCCAGCAGCCAAAAAGGGGGATACGAGCAGTACTTC.

Worth noting for this clone: This sample includes further DNA sequences coding for the same CDR3. This chain links TRBV6-5 with TRBJ1-1; the D gene is possibly TRBD1 (6 bases). This CDR3 comprises 16 residues. V gave up 0 bases and J gave up 0 bases, with 11 bases separating them. CDR1 MNHEY and CDR2 SVGAGI come from the germline V gene. DNA of the CDR3: TGTGCCAGCAGTTACTCTACAGGGAGTATGAACACTGAAGCTTTCTTT. Its translation is CASSYSTGSMNTEAFF.

V and J are TRBV3-1 (or the pseudogene TRBV3-2) and TRBJ2-5, with 7 bases fitting TRBD1. Unmatched junction bases numbered 7, after V lost 1 base and J lost 5 bases. Germline V gene lookup returns CDR1 LGHDT and CDR2 YNNKEL (reference sequence). This CDR3 is built from 15 residues. CDR3 coding DNA: TGTGCCAGCAGCCAAGGATCAGGGGGTTGGGAGACCCAGTACTTC. Translation gives CASSQGSGGWETQYF.

The rearrangement uses TRBV5-1 and TRBJ2-2; 10 bases line up with TRBD1. Trimming took 1 base from V and 4 from J; bases not matched to a gene: 7. The CDR3 extends over 17 amino acids. Germline CDR1 SGHRS, CDR2 YFSETQ. The DNA of the CDR3 is TGCGCCAGCAGCTTGCTACCGGGACAGGGGCGCACCGGGGAGCTGTTTTTT. Its protein product is CASSLLPGQGRTGELFF. Full variable domain (missing parts from reference TRBV5-1 and TRBJ2-2): KAGVTQTPRYLIKTRGQQVTLSCSPISGHRSVSWYQQTPGQGLQFLFEYFSETQRNKGNFPGRFSGRQFSNSRSEMNVSTLELGDSALYLCASSLLPGQGRTGELFFGEGSRLTVL.

This clone was detected only a few times. The chain has TRBV5-1 and TRBJ1-1, with D maybe TRBD1 (6 bases). The germline V gene encodes CDR1 SGHRS and CDR2 YFSETQ. Deletions cut 4 bases from V and 0 bases from J, with 13 bases between. This CDR3 has 15 residues. CDR3 amino acids: CASSRRGDLNTEAFF. CDR3 in DNA: TGCGCCAGCAGCCGCAGGGGCGATTTGAACACTGAAGCTTTCTTT.

The chain employs TRBV7-9 and TRBJ2-1, with TRBD2 matching 9 bases. Looked up from germline, CDR1 is SEHNR and CDR2 is FQNEAQ (reference sequence). Trimming at V came to 5 bases and at J to 4 bases, leaving 9 bases not matched to a gene. This CDR3 is 16 amino acids long. CDR3: CASSPLRAGGYNEQFF. In DNA form, the CDR3 reads TGTGCCAGCAGCCCTCTGCGGGCGGGGGGGTACAATGAGCAGTTCTTC.

This clone has more than one count but fewer than ten. The J gene is TRBJ1-1, the V gene TRBV6-5; D may be TRBD1 (5 bases). The ends were cut back, 6 bases at V and 4 bases at J, with 12 bases in the middle. This CDR3 comprises 13 residues. Germline CDR1 reads MNHEY; CDR2 reads SVGAGI. The CDR3 sequence: CASSTRVGTEAFF. The CDR3 region has the DNA TGTGCCAGCAGCACCAGGGTGGGCACTGAAGCTTTCTTT.

This clone has just a few counts. The chain links TRBV28 to TRBJ1-6; 10 bases agree with TRBD1. Trimming cost V 6 bases and J 10 bases; bases outside gene matches: 12. This CDR3 has 16 amino acids. CDR1 and CDR2 (germline): MDHEN, SYDVKM. The CDR3: CASRTPRRDRGSPLHF. The CDR3 nucleotides read TGTGCCAGCAGGACCCCCAGGCGGGACAGGGGATCACCCCTCCACTTT.

This CDR3 is CAISESGQENSPLHF. Here the CDR3 DNA reads TGTGCCATCAGTGAGTCGGGACAAGAAAATTCACCCCTCCACTTT. The chain combines TRBV10-3 with TRBJ1-6; perhaps TRBD1 as D (6 bases). V lost 0 bases to trimming and J lost 7 bases, with 10 bases between them. This CDR3 region has 15 residues. The germline CDR1 and CDR2 sequences are ENHRY and SYGVKD.

The rearrangement uses TRBV2 and TRBJ1-1; tentatively, D is TRBD1 (6 bases). The CDR3 extends over 15 amino acids. V was trimmed by 8 bases and J by 5 bases, leaving 21 bases between them. CDR1 is SNHLY, CDR2 FYNNEI, per germline. CDR3 region: CASHPGRLRGTEAFF. The CDR3 nucleotides read TGTGCCAGCCACCCTGGCCGACTGAGGGGGACTGAAGCTTTCTTT.

The chain recombines TRBV21-1 with TRBJ2-1; TRBD2, as called in the table, went unchecked against the DNA. TRBV21-1 is reported as a pseudogene. This CDR3 comprises 17 residues. The DNA of the CDR3 is TGTGCCAGCAGCGTCGGACTAGCGGGTGTCTCCCACAATGAGCAGTTCTTC. It encodes CASSVGLAGVSHNEQFF.

This sequence joins TRBV9 and TRBJ2-1; no definite D call. The CDR3 has 14 residues. V gave up 0 bases and J gave up 3 bases, with 7 bases separating them. CDR1 and CDR2 from the germline V gene are SGDLS and YYNGEE. CDR3 sequence reads: CASSVDSIYNEQFF. DNA of the CDR3: TGTGCCAGCAGCGTAGATTCCATCTACAATGAGCAGTTCTTC.

The rearrangement uses TRBV27 and TRBJ1-2, with 8 nucleotides matching TRBD1. V dropped 6 bases and J dropped 9; count of bases not matched to a gene: 6. This CDR3 is built from 12 residues. Germline assignment: CDR1 MNHEY and CDR2 SMNVEV (reference sequence). Here the CDR3 DNA reads TGTGCCAGCAGGACTTACAGGGGGAGCTACACCTTC. Its translation: CASRTYRGSYTF.

The J gene is TRBJ1-1, the V gene TRBV19; D might be TRBD1 (5 bases). The ends were cut back, 4 bases at V and 5 bases at J, with 17 bases in the middle. The length of the CDR3 is 15 residues. Germline-derived CDR1 and CDR2 are LNHDA and SQIVND (reference sequence). The CDR3 spells CASSRPQGVGTEAFF. The CDR3 bases are TGTGCCAGTAGTAGGCCCCAAGGGGTAGGGACTGAAGCTTTCTTT.